The 7 T cell receptor beta chains below all came from one sample that was sequenced in a study of glioma-infiltrating T cells after dendritic cell vaccination. TCRdb's copy holds only in-frame clones and misses some; the assay was immunoSEQ multiplex PCR. Of around 100,000 clones listed, over 80% are singletons. Time point here: after dendritic cell vaccination, including at tumor progression/relapse. This specimen was blood, taken after dendritic cell vaccination. Receptor source: a human donor with glioblastoma.

This chain connects TRBV7-9 to TRBJ1-1; no definite D call. V lost 3 bases and J 2 bases, leaving 10 bases between the germline ends. Germline lookup yields CDR1 SEHNR and CDR2 FQNEAQ (reference sequence). The CDR3 loop spans 14 amino acids. The CDR3 DNA sequence: TGTGCCAGCAGCTTTCCCCCGTTAAACACTGAAGCTTTCTTT. Its protein is CASSFPPLNTEAFF.

The CDR3 nucleotides are TGTGCCAGCAGCCTCCGGGACAGGGCCGAGCAGTACTTC. It is translated as CASSLRDRAEQYF. This chain links TRBV7-8 with TRBJ2-7; 9 bases map to TRBD1. The CDR3 covers 13 residues. With V trimmed by 5 bases and J by 6 bases, 5 bases remained unmatched. Germline values: CDR1 SGHVS, CDR2 FQNEAQ.

This chain joins TRBV5-4 and TRBJ2-1, with 9 bases lining up with TRBD1. The V gene end was trimmed by 4 bases and the J gene end by 0 bases; junction bases not matched to a gene: 5. Germline V gives CDR1 SGHNT, CDR2 YYREEE (reference sequence). The CDR3 spans 16 residues. Written as DNA, the CDR3 is TGTGCCAGCAGCCCTGGGACAGGGTCCTCCTACAATGAGCAGTTCTTC. This sequence encodes CASSPGTGSSYNEQFF.

The chain is built from TRBV7-9 and TRBJ1-2; 10 bases are shared with TRBD1. The germline CDR1 and CDR2 sequences are SEHNR and FQNEAQ (reference sequence). V lost 5 bases to trimming and J lost 6 bases; unmatched junction nucleotides: 6. The CDR3 is 14 amino acids. The CDR3 DNA sequence: TGTGCCAGCAGCGGATGGGACAGGGGAAATGGCTACACCTTC. Protein product: CASSGWDRGNGYTF.

The genes are TRBV30 and TRBJ1-1; TRBD1 might be the D (6 bases). This CDR3 region has 13 residues. The V and J ends lost 0 bases and 4 bases respectively, with 9 bases between them. In germline, CDR1 is GTSNPN, CDR2 SVGIG (reference sequence). The CDR3 nucleotides read TGTGCCTGGAGTGTACGAGGGGGCACTGAAGCTTTCTTT. This translates into CAWSVRGGTEAFF.

The chain carries TRBV27 and TRBJ1-4, with D perhaps matching TRBD1 (5 bases). The length of the CDR3 is 16 residues. Trimming stripped 3 bases from V and 4 bases from J, with 15 bases between. CDR1 is MNHEY, CDR2 SMNVEV, per germline (reference sequence). The DNA of the CDR3 is TGTGCCAGCAGTTTGTTGTTCGACAGAAATAATGAAAAACTGTTTTTT. Its translation: CASSLLFDRNNEKLFF.

The chain joins TRBV4-2 to TRBJ1-2; 9 bases are a match to TRBD1. CDR1 is LGHNA, CDR2 YNFKEQ, per germline. The CDR3 extends over 17 amino acids. Trimming removed 1 base from V and 7 bases from J; junction bases left unmatched: 13. The CDR3 reads CASSQGPDRGSPSGYTF. CDR3 sequence (DNA): TGTGCCAGCAGCCAAGGTCCGGACAGGGGCTCTCCCAGTGGCTACACCTTC.